The 3 T cell receptor beta chains reported below all come from one sample, sequenced in a study of shared clonotypes between healthy human individuals (dated by TCRdb to the early 2020s). Libraries were constructed by the immunoSEQ multiplex PCR assay. The source is immuneACCESS, and TCRdb retained only in-frame sequences with V and J called. Part of the clones is not carried over; for the studies checked, unresolved V genes explain less than half of this, and the remainder is unexplained. This sample gives approximately 1.5 million clones in total; approximately 98.5% of them show up just once. Around 0.38% of the sample comes from the top ten. Material for sequencing was naive CD4+ T cells sorted from blood. The sample's cell subset or site label is to be understood as: CD45RA+ positively selected. These receptors originate from a man younger than 40 in good health.

This rearrangement joins TRBV5-1 to TRBJ1-1; 7 bases map to TRBD1. Germline lookup yields CDR1 SGHRS and CDR2 YFSETQ. Trimming cost V 4 bases and J 6 bases; bases outside gene matches: 15. This CDR3 has 16 residues. The CDR3 loop reads CASSPHLGTALAEAFF. The CDR3, as DNA: TGCGCCAGCAGCCCGCATCTGGGGACAGCGCTAGCTGAAGCTTTCTTT.

The chain combines TRBV6-4 with TRBJ2-7; D is unresolved. Deletions cut 0 bases from V and 0 bases from J, with 15 bases between. The CDR3 sequence is 17 residues long. Looked up from germline, CDR1 is MRHNA and CDR2 is SNTAGT. The CDR3 here is CASSDSNKYVNSYEQYF. The DNA for the CDR3 is TGTGCCAGCAGTGACTCGAACAAGTACGTAAACTCCTACGAGCAGTACTTC.

This chain uses TRBV6-5 with TRBJ2-7; D ambiguous. CDR1 is MNHEY and CDR2 is SVGAGI in the germline V gene. There are 15 residues in the CDR3. Trimming took off 4 bases at V and 4 bases at J, with 17 bases between the two ends. The CDR3 DNA sequence: TGTGCCAGCAGTTTGGCGGCCGGGTTCTTGTACGAGCAGTACTTC. It translates to CASSLAAGFLYEQYF.